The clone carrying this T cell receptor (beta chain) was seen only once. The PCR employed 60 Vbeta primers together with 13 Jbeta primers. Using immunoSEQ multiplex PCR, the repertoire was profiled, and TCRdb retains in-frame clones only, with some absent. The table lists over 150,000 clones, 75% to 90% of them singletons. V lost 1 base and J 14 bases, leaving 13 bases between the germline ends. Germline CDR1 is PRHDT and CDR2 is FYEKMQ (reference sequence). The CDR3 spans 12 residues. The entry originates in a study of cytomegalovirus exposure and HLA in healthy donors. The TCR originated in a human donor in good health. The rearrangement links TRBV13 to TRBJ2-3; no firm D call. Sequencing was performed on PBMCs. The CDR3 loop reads CASSLVASPGYF. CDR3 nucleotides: TGTGCCAGCAGCTTAGTTGCTTCGCCGGGGTATTTT.